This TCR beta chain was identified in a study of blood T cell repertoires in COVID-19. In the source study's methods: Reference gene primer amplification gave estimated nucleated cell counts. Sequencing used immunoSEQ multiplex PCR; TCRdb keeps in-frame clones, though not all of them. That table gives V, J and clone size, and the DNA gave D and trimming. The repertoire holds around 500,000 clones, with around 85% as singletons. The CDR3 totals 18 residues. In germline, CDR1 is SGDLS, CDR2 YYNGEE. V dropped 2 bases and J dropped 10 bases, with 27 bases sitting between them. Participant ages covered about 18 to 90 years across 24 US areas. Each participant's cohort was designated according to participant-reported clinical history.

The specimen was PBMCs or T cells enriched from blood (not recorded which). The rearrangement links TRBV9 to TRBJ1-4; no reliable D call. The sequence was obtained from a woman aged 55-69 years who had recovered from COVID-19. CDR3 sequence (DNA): TGTGCCAGCAGCGTGGGTCCTGATCCTGGACTCGGAGGCGGAAAACTGTTTTTT. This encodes CASSVGPDPGLGGGKLFF.